The sequence of this T cell receptor (beta chain) was determined in a study of T-cell reconstitution after alpha-beta-depleted transplantation in children. The CDR3 has 12 residues. The V end lost 1 base, the J end lost 7 bases, and 9 bases lay between the germline ends. TCRbeta library preparation incorporated unique molecular identifiers. Each CDR3 protein is one row after TCRdb ran MiXCR on the PCR reads. The repertoire holds hundreds of thousands of distinct CDR3 sequences, with about 12% as singletons. Material: PBMCs from the stem cell graft donor, obtained from the stem cell graft. V is TRBV5-3 and J is TRBJ2-7; D is uncertain. TRBV5-3 is designated an ORF whose function remains uncertain. The sequence came from a human donor who donated a stem cell graft to a child with acute lymphoblastic leukemia. CDR3 in amino acids: CARSLLFREQYF. The DNA of the CDR3 is TGTGCCAGAAGCTTGTTATTCAGGGAGCAGTACTTC.